The rows below give T cell receptor beta chains drawn from one sample of a study of T cell responses to AZD1222 COVID-19 vaccine. Data came from immunoSEQ multiplex PCR; TCRdb stores just in-frame clones and leaves some out. The sample has approximately 300,000 clones, around 93% seen once. This specimen consisted of peripheral blood, obtained 28 days after the second AZD1222 dose. Every receptor here comes from an adult who received the AZD1222 COVID-19 vaccine. CDR3s include the opening cysteine and the closing phenylalanine or tryptophan. The D gene is left open where the match is weak. A row's size may be missing; if present it is once, few, many or a size class.

d_gene	v_gene	abundance	j_gene	CDR3nt	CDR3aa
.	TRBV4-1	.	TRBJ2-5	TGCGCCAGCAGCCCTCAAGGATCCCTTGGAGAGACCCAGTACTTC	CASSPQGSLGETQYF
.	TRBV9	.	TRBJ1-4	TGTGCCAGCAGCGTAGGTTCAGAGGGGGTAGAGGAAAAACTGTTTTTT	CASSVGSEGVEEKLFF
.	TRBV5-1	.	TRBJ1-3	TGCGCCAGCTCGGACGGATCAAGCTCTGGAAACACCATATATTTT	CASSDGSSSGNTIYF
TRBD2	TRBV24-1	.	TRBJ2-1	TGTGCCACCAGTGATACCACTAGCGGGGGGACTGAGCAGTTCTTC	CATSDTTSGGTEQFF
.	TRBV21-1	.	TRBJ1-3	TGTGCCAGCAGACCCCGAGGGTCCGGGGGAAACACCATATATTTT	CASRPRGSGGNTIYF
TRBD1	TRBV6-5	.	TRBJ2-2	TGTGCCAGCATTTGGGACAGGGGCACCGGGGAGCTGTTTTTT	CASIWDRGTGELFF
.	TRBV18	once	TRBJ2-2	TGTGCCAGCTCACCACGGGTGGGAGAAAAGCTGTTTTTT	CASSPRVGEKLFF
.	TRBV6-2/TRBV6-3	.	TRBJ2-7	TGTGCCAGCAGTTACGTTCGCGAGCAGTACTTC	CASSYVREQYF
TRBD1	TRBV28	.	TRBJ1-2	TGTGCCAGCAGACCTACAGGGGCTCCCTATGGCTACACCTTC	CASRPTGAPYGYTF
.	TRBV6-5	.	TRBJ1-3	TGTGCCAGCGGTTACGATGGAAACACCATATATTTT	CASGYDGNTIYF
TRBD1	TRBV19	.	TRBJ2-5	TGTGCCAGTAGTAAGACAGGGGTGGAGACCCAGTACTTC	CASSKTGVETQYF
.	TRBV10-3	.	TRBJ2-1	TGTGCCATCAGTGAGGGGGGACCTCCCTACAATGAGCAGTTCTTC	CAISEGGPPYNEQFF
TRBD2	TRBV2	.	TRBJ2-7	TGTGCCAGCAGTCTAGGACTAGCGGGAGACCACGAGCAGTACTTC	CASSLGLAGDHEQYF
.	TRBV5-5	.	TRBJ1-2	TGTGCCAGCAGCCCCCGACAATCCACCTATGGCTACACCTTC	CASSPRQSTYGYTF
.	TRBV28	.	TRBJ1-1	TGTGCCACACTACGGGGGCCGAACACTGAAGCTTTCTTT	CATLRGPNTEAFF
.	TRBV28	.	TRBJ2-7	TGTGCCAGCGCGGGGGCCCCCTACTACGAGCAGTACTTC	CASAGAPYYEQYF
.	TRBV10-3	.	TRBJ1-5	TGTGCCATCAGTGAGTTGGCAGGCAATCAGCCCCAGCATTTT	CAISELAGNQPQHF
TRBD1	TRBV6-6	.	TRBJ1-2	TGTGCCAGCAGGAGGACAGGTCAGGAGGGCTACACCTTC	CASRRTGQEGYTF
.	TRBV2	.	TRBJ1-1	TGTGCCAGCAGTGCCCAGGGGTCGGGCTCTGAAGCTTTCTTT	CASSAQGSGSEAFF
.	TRBV6-6	.	TRBJ1-5	TGTGCCAGCAGTATACAGGGTTGGCGCAATCAGCCCCAGCATTTT	CASSIQGWRNQPQHF
TRBD1	TRBV2	.	TRBJ1-1	TGTGCCAGCAGTGCCCCCGGGACAGGGCGAGCTTTCTTT	CASSAPGTGRAFF
.	TRBV19	few	TRBJ1-2	TGTGCCAGTAGTATCGGACAGCTGGGGATTCGCACCTTC	CASSIGQLGIRTF
TRBD1	TRBV13	.	TRBJ1-3	TGTGCCAGCAGCCTAGGACAGGGAGTTATAAACACCATATATTTT	CASSLGQGVINTIYF
.	TRBV7-8	.	TRBJ1-3	TGTGCCAGCAGCTTAGATTTACACGACCTCTCTGGAAACACCATATATTTT	CASSLDLHDLSGNTIYF
.	TRBV19	.	TRBJ1-2	TGTGCCAGTAGCTTACAGGGAAGGTACTATGGCTACACCTTC	CASSLQGRYYGYTF
.	TRBV20-1	.	TRBJ1-5	TGCAGTGCTAGTGAGGGACCGGGGCAGCCCCAGCATTTT	CSASEGPGQPQHF
TRBD2	TRBV9	once	TRBJ2-1	TGTGCCAGCAGCGTATCGGGAGCGGGAAACAATGAGCAGTTCTTC	CASSVSGAGNNEQFF
.	TRBV28	.	TRBJ2-2	TGTGCCAGCATCCCAGGGAAGAACACCGGGGAGCTGTTTTTT	CASIPGKNTGELFF
TRBD1	TRBV4-1	.	TRBJ1-1	TGCGCCAGCAGCCAGAGGCAGGGGGCCACTGAAGCTTTCTTT	CASSQRQGATEAFF
.	TRBV7-8	.	TRBJ1-5	TGTGCCAGCAGCACCAACAGGGTTGGGAGCAATCAGCCCCAGCATTTT	CASSTNRVGSNQPQHF
.	TRBV24-1	once	TRBJ1-1	TGTGCCACCAGTGAGGGCAGCATGAACACTGAAGCTTTCTTT	CATSEGSMNTEAFF
.	TRBV24-1	few	TRBJ2-3	TGTGCCACCCCACGGGGTCTAAGCACAGATACGCAGTATTTT	CATPRGLSTDTQYF
TRBD1	TRBV6-5	.	TRBJ1-2	TGTGCCAGCGGGACAGGGGGCCGCTATGGCTACACCTTC	CASGTGGRYGYTF
.	TRBV10-3	.	TRBJ2-7	TGTGCCATCAGCCCAGACAACGCGGGCTCCGAGCAGTACTTC	CAISPDNAGSEQYF
.	TRBV3-1/TRBV3-2	.	TRBJ1-3	TGTGCCAGCAGCCAAGATCGGGGGCGCTCTGGAAACACCATATATTTT	CASSQDRGRSGNTIYF
.	TRBV6-5	.	TRBJ1-1	TGTGCCAGCAGTTACGGGGCAGGCATGGCGAACACTGAAGCTTTCTTT	CASSYGAGMANTEAFF
.	TRBV18	.	TRBJ1-1	TGTGCCAGCTCACCCGGACAGATGAACACTGAAGCTTTCTTT	CASSPGQMNTEAFF
.	TRBV2	.	TRBJ1-2	TGTGCCAGCAGTGCGGGGGTGCCTGGCTACACCTTC	CASSAGVPGYTF
.	TRBV19	once	TRBJ1-6	TGTGCCAGTACCACCGCCGTCAGCTCACCCCTCCACTTT	CASTTAVSSPLHF
.	TRBV9	.	TRBJ2-7	TGTGCCAGCAGCGTCGATGGTACAGGGAATTACGAGCAGTACTTC	CASSVDGTGNYEQYF
TRBD1	TRBV5-4	.	TRBJ2-5	TGTGCCAGCAGCCTCAGGGGGCCCCAAGAGACCCAGTACTTC	CASSLRGPQETQYF
TRBD1	TRBV7-8	once	TRBJ1-2	TGTGCCAGCAGCTCGGACAGGGCCAATGGCTACACCTTC	CASSSDRANGYTF
.	TRBV7-2	once	TRBJ1-1	TGTGCCAGCAGCCCATCAGGGGACACTGAAGCTTTCTTT	CASSPSGDTEAFF
.	TRBV18	.	TRBJ1-1	TGTGCCAGCTCACCAGACATCCTGAACACTGAAGCTTTCTTT	CASSPDILNTEAFF
.	TRBV6-2/TRBV6-3	.	TRBJ2-7	TGTGCCAGCAGCCGCTTACGAGGGGACTCCTACGAGCAGTACTTC	CASSRLRGDSYEQYF
.	TRBV24-1	.	TRBJ2-3	TGTGCCACCAGTGATAAGGGACGCACAGATACGCAGTATTTT	CATSDKGRTDTQYF
.	TRBV14	.	TRBJ1-6	TGTGCCAGCAGCCAAGGCCGCGAGTATTCACCCCTCCACTTT	CASSQGREYSPLHF
.	TRBV7-9	.	TRBJ2-5	TGTGCCAGCAGCTTAGCGACGCAGGTAGAGACCCAGTACTTC	CASSLATQVETQYF
.	TRBV15	.	TRBJ2-7	TGTGCCACCTCAATTAATAGCGGAGTCTACGAGCAGTACTTC	CATSINSGVYEQYF
.	TRBV28	.	TRBJ2-7	TGTGCCAGCAGTTTATACAGAAGGGGCCCCATCTCCTACGAGCAGTACTTC	CASSLYRRGPISYEQYF
.	TRBV3-1/TRBV3-2	.	TRBJ1-1	TGTGCCAGCAGCCAAGACAGGAACGGGGCTATAGCTTTCTTT	CASSQDRNGAIAFF
.	TRBV27	.	TRBJ2-7	TGTGCCAGCAGTTCCCTTTCGAGTTCCTACGAGCAGTACTTC	CASSSLSSSYEQYF
.	TRBV6-6	.	TRBJ1-1	TGTGCCAGCAGAATCTTAGCCCTCCAGAGGGACACTGAAGCTTTCTTT	CASRILALQRDTEAFF
TRBD1	TRBV11-2	.	TRBJ1-1	TGTGCCAGCAGTCAGACAGGGGATGACACTGAAGCTTTCTTT	CASSQTGDDTEAFF